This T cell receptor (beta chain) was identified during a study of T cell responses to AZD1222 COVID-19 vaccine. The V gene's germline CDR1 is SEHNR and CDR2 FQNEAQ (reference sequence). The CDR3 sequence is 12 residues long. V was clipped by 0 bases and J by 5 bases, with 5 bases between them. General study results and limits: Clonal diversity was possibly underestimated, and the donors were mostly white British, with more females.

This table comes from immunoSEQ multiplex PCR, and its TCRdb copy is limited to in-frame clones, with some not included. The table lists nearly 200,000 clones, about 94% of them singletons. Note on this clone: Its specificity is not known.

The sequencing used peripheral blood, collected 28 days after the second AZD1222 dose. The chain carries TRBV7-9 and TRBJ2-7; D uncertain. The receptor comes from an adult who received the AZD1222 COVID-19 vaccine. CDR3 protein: CASSLALNEQYF. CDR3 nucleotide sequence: TGTGCCAGCAGCTTAGCGCTCAACGAGCAGTACTTC.